This TCR beta chain appears in the sequencing data of a study of blood T cell repertoires in COVID-19. Study-level information: COVID-19 samples from acute and convalescent phases originated in the United States, Italy and Spain.

Germline assignment: CDR1 SNHLY and CDR2 FYNNEI. The CDR3 length is 11 residues. Between the trimmed V and J ends, which lost 7 bases and 7 bases, there was a span of 10 bases. Measured with immunoSEQ multiplex PCR; TCRdb has only the in-frame clones, and not every one. The data contain approximately 250,000 clones, approximately 80% of them singletons. The sequence was obtained from a woman in her thirties or forties who had recovered from COVID-19. This rearrangement joins TRBV2 to TRBJ2-5; D ambiguous. The sequenced material came from peripheral blood. The CDR3 reads CASTFYGTQYF. CDR3 bases: TGTGCCAGCACATTTTACGGGACCCAGTACTTC.